This entry features one TCR beta chain sequence. Antigen: not known. V lost 5 bases and J 2 bases, leaving 12 bases between the germline ends. The CDR3 is 15 amino acids. Germline assignment: CDR1 SGHTA and CDR2 FQGNSA. TCRdb used MiXCR to reprocess the RT-PCR reads, holding one entry per CDR3 protein. The sample has approximately 500,000 distinct CDR3 sequences; approximately 22% are singletons. The entry originates in a study of response to subunit inactivated influenza vaccine. Study-wide results and limits: The authors offered the suggestion that each seasonal influenza vaccination recruits few new T cells.

The same sample was also studied in work on T cells expressing NK-cell markers. That study adds: It was by 5'RACE template switching with UMIs that TCR beta cDNA was made. Each TCR beta repertoire originated in sorted T cells that were CD3+CD56+NKG2C+, CD3+CD56+NKG2C- or CD3+CD56-NKG2C+. An anti-gamma-delta TCR antibody restricted sorting to alpha-beta TCR T cells in several experiments. A range of about 1.0-7.0% of CD8+ T cells consisted of dominant NKG2C+ clonotypes in six donors.

This clonotype was obtained from a man aged 50-59 years who received an inactivated influenza vaccine. The V gene is TRBV7-2, the J gene TRBJ2-2; TRBD1 might be the D (6 bases). This specimen was CD4+ T cells sorted from PBMCs, taken about 13 days after vaccination. The CDR3 loop reads CASSLRTVNTGELFF. In DNA, the CDR3 is TGTGCCAGCAGCCTACGGACAGTTAACACCGGGGAGCTGTTTTTT.